These 10 T cell receptor beta chains came from one sample sequenced in a study of technical replicates of blood from a few donors. Clones were sequenced by immunoSEQ multiplex PCR, and TCRdb holds only the in-frame ones, with some missing. Of some 79,000 clones detected, roughly 94% appear once; the ten largest clones hold about 0.25%. The sequencing sample was made of T cells isolated from PBMCs. The origin of the receptors is a human donor in good health.

The chain is built from TRBV30 and TRBJ2-5, with 8 bases aligning to TRBD1. Germline CDR1 and CDR2: GTSNPN and SVGIG (reference sequence). CDR3 length equals 14 residues. V was clipped by 3 bases and J by 7 bases; unmatched bases: 10. In DNA form, the CDR3 reads TGTGCCTGGAGAATGACAGGGGCCTTTGTGACCCAGTACTTC. Protein product: CAWRMTGAFVTQYF.

V usage is TRBV18 and J usage is TRBJ1-5; no firm D call. V lost 6 bases and J 2 bases, leaving 11 bases between the germline ends. The CDR3 extends over 14 amino acids. From germline, CDR1 is KGHSH and CDR2 LQKENI. CDR3 DNA sequence: TGTGCCAGCTCCCCGCCGGGAGGCAATCAGCCCCAGCATTTT. It encodes CASSPPGGNQPQHF.

This chain's CDR3 is CASSPRTSGSWVETQYF. CDR3 nucleotides: TGTGCCAGCAGCCCCCGGACTAGCGGGAGTTGGGTAGAGACCCAGTACTTC. This sequence joins TRBV7-2 and TRBJ2-5; 13 nucleotides line up with TRBD2. V lost 5 bases to trimming and J lost 4 bases; unmatched junction nucleotides: 10. Germline V CDR1 and CDR2: SGHTA, FQGNSA. The CDR3 totals 17 residues.

The J gene is TRBJ1-1, the V gene TRBV11-2; D gene unclear. The CDR3 is made up of 14 amino acids. The germline V gene has CDR1 SGHAT and CDR2 FQNNGV. V lost 5 bases to trimming and J lost 1 base, with 11 bases between them. Here the CDR3 reads CASSPRVSNTEAFF. The CDR3 DNA follows: TGTGCCAGCAGCCCGCGGGTTTCGAACACTGAAGCTTTCTTT.

This clone has a single count. The gene calls are TRBV27 and TRBJ1-6; 8 positions agree with TRBD1. Germline CDR1 reads MNHEY; CDR2 reads SMNVEV (reference sequence). The CDR3 is 13 amino acids. Trimming at V came to 7 bases and at J to 7 bases, leaving 3 bases not matched to a gene. CDR3 nucleotides: TGTGCCAGCACCCGGGACAGGAATTCACCCCTCCACTTT. This codes for CASTRDRNSPLHF.

The V gene is TRBV25-1, the J gene TRBJ2-3; a possible D gene is TRBD2 (7 bases). The CDR3 extends over 15 amino acids. V shed 5 bases and J shed 4 bases, with 16 bases lying between them. Germline values: CDR1 MGHDK, CDR2 SYGVNS. CDR3 nucleotides: TGTGCCAGCAGTCCCTATCGGGGGGCCGCAGATACGCAGTATTTT. As protein: CASSPYRGAADTQYF.

There are a few counts of this clone. The chain links TRBV10-3 to TRBJ1-1, with TRBD1 matching over 7 bases. CDR1 and CDR2 (germline): ENHRY, SYGVKD. The CDR3 contains 14 residues. The V gene end was trimmed by 0 bases and the J gene end by 6 bases; junction bases not matched to a gene: 4. This CDR3 reads CAISESLGQAEAFF. The CDR3 nucleotides read TGTGCCATCAGTGAGTCGTTAGGACAGGCTGAAGCTTTCTTT.

The CDR3 spells CAISRGSEAFF. The CDR3 bases are TGTGCCATTTCCAGGGGATCTGAAGCTTTCTTT. This rearrangement joins TRBV28 to TRBJ1-1, with D perhaps TRBD1 (6 bases). Germline V gene lookup returns CDR1 MDHEN and CDR2 SYDVKM. There are 11 residues in the CDR3. V lost 10 bases to trimming and J lost 6 bases, with 12 bases between them. The variable domain in full, completed from reference TRBV28 and TRBJ1-1, reads DVKVTQSSRYLVKRTGEKVFLECVQDMDHENMFWYRQDPGLGLRLIYFSYDVKMKEKGDIPEGYSVSREKKERFSLILESASTNQTSMYLCAISRGSEAFFGQGTRLTVV.

This clone was found once. The chain employs TRBV6-1 and TRBJ2-3; 13 positions agree with TRBD2. The V gene's germline CDR1 is MNHNS and CDR2 SASEGT. The CDR3 is made up of 18 amino acids. J was trimmed by 2 bases and V by 0 bases; bases with no gene match: 5. The DNA for the CDR3 is TGTGCCAGCAGTGAAGCTCGGACTAGCGGGGGTATCACAGATACGCAGTATTTT. This encodes CASSEARTSGGITDTQYF.

CDR3 residues: CASSIGRLLNQPQHF. The CDR3 DNA reads as TGTGCCAGTAGTATCGGTCGGTTACTCAATCAGCCCCAGCATTTT. The gene calls are TRBV19 and TRBJ1-5; no clear D. CDR1 LNHDA and CDR2 SQIVND come from the germline V gene (reference sequence). V lost 3 bases and J lost 3, with 12 bases in between. The length of the CDR3 is 15 residues.